This T cell receptor beta chain was captured in a study of T cells in localized non-small cell lung cancer. General study results and limits: A median of 57 clones ranked among the top 100 in tumor appeared in adjacent lung. Overall survival was longer when the density of T cells in the blood was higher.

Using immunoSEQ multiplex PCR, the repertoire was profiled, and TCRdb retains in-frame clones only, with some absent. The table lists about 14,000 clones, around 82% of them singletons. A few counts support this clone. What it binds is unknown. The sample was peripheral blood, taken before any cancer treatment. The source is a female donor of 60 years or more with stage I squamous cell lung carcinoma.

The DNA of the CDR3 is TGCGCCAGCAGTCCCGGGACAGGGGGGTACCAAGAGACCCAGTACTTC. This sequence encodes CASSPGTGGYQETQYF. The V call is TRBV5-1, the J call TRBJ2-5; TRBD1 aligns across 11 bases. The V segment lost 5 bases and the J segment 0 bases; nucleotides outside the gene matches: 6. This CDR3 is 16 amino acids long. CDR1 and CDR2 from the germline V gene are SGHRS and YFSETQ.